This paragraph reports one TCR beta chain. V dropped 0 bases and J dropped 2 bases, with 11 bases sitting between them. This CDR3 comprises 15 residues. CDR1 SGHVS and CDR2 FQNEAQ come from the germline V gene. This entry is derived from a study of chemoradiotherapy in HPV16-positive cancers. The data were produced by immunoSEQ multiplex PCR, yet TCRdb's version contains in-frame clones alone and is incomplete. In the table there are roughly 14,000 clones, approximately 89% of which are singletons. Repeated repertoire sampling spanned the course of chemoradiotherapy. This receptor was obtained from a human donor with HPV-associated anogenital cancer. The chain links TRBV7-8 to TRBJ2-7; D ambiguous. The sequencing here drew on tumor tissue, taken from a patient who underwent chemoradiotherapy. The CDR3 DNA reads as TGTGCCAGCAGCTTAGCTTTAGGGCGCGCCTACGAGCAGTACTTC. Translated, it gives CASSLALGRAYEQYF.